Listed here are 20 T cell receptor beta chains from one sample, sequenced in a study of cytotoxic CD8 clonotypes in ibrutinib-treated CLL. Generated by immunoSEQ multiplex PCR, the TCRdb table keeps only in-frame clones and is missing some. This table has about 45,000 clones, about 69% appearing once. The specimen was PBMCs, collected after 24 months of ibrutinib treatment. Source of these receptors: a human donor with chronic lymphocytic leukemia.

This clone was observed a handful of times. CDR3 residues: CASSESFTTNEKLFF. The CDR3 nucleotides read TGCGCCAGCAGCGAGAGCTTTACAACTAATGAAAAACTGTTTTTT. This chain uses TRBV5-1 with TRBJ1-4; D not certain. The CDR3 totals 15 residues. V lost 4 bases to trimming and J lost 0 bases, with 10 bases between them. Germline assignment: CDR1 SGHRS and CDR2 YFSETQ.

The gene calls are TRBV2 and TRBJ2-3; 9 bases align to TRBD2. This CDR3 is 13 amino acids long. Germline V gives CDR1 SNHLY, CDR2 FYNNEI. With 7 bases clipped from V and 7 bases from J, the junction kept 6 bases outside the gene matches. CDR3: CASMLAGSYTQYF. CDR3 bases: TGTGCCAGCATGCTAGCGGGATCATATACGCAGTATTTT. Together with reference TRBV2 and TRBJ2-3, the CDR3 gives the full variable domain: EPEVTQTPSHQVTQMGQEVILRCVPISNHLYFYWYRQILGQKVEFLVSFYNNEISEKSEIFDDQFSVERPDGSNFTLKIRSTKLEDSAMYFCASMLAGSYTQYFGPGTRLTVL.

This clone has only a few counts. This sequence joins TRBV5-4 and TRBJ2-1; D not certain. CDR3 length: 13 amino acids. Germline CDR1 reads SGHNT; CDR2 reads YYREEE (reference sequence). The V end was cut by 0 bases, the J end by 5 bases, with 6 bases between. DNA for the CDR3: TGTGCCAGCAGCTTGGGCCCGAACAATGAGCAGTTCTTC. Translated: CASSLGPNNEQFF.

The chain couples TRBV18 to TRBJ1-5; 9 nucleotides align to TRBD1. After removal of 0 bases from V and 2 bases from J, the junction contained 5 bases not matched to a gene. CDR1 is KGHSH, CDR2 LQKENI, per germline. The CDR3 totals 17 residues. The CDR3 spells CASSPPGTGSRNQPQHF. CDR3 nucleotide sequence: TGTGCCAGCTCACCACCGGGGACAGGGTCGCGCAATCAGCCCCAGCATTTT.

This chain connects TRBV6-5 to TRBJ2-7; D may match TRBD1 or TRBD2 (5 bases each). The CDR3 consists of 14 residues. Germline CDR1 and CDR2: MNHEY and SVGAGI. V dropped 4 bases and J dropped 12 bases, with 22 bases sitting between them. CDR3: CASSFPGPHQDPYF. The CDR3 DNA reads as TGTGCCAGCAGTTTCCCGGGACCCCACCAGGATCCGTACTTC.

This rearrangement joins TRBV15 to TRBJ1-5, with D unresolved. The CDR3 consists of 14 residues. V lost 5 bases and J 2 bases, leaving 10 bases between the germline ends. CDR1 is LNHNV and CDR2 is YYDKDF in the germline V gene (reference sequence). CDR3 amino acids: CATSWGNGNQPQHF. In DNA, the CDR3 is TGTGCCACCAGCTGGGGTAATGGCAATCAGCCCCAGCATTTT.

Points on this clone: This may come from a read error, since a much larger clone is one base off. The chain is built from TRBV2 and TRBJ2-1; D gene uncertain. This CDR3 is built from 12 residues. Germline CDR1 is SNHLY and CDR2 is FYNNEI. V was clipped by 10 bases and J by 4 bases, with 11 bases between them. The CDR3 DNA sequence: TGTGCCAACGATAAGCTATACAATGAGCAGTTCTTC. Translated: CANDKLYNEQFF.

The V call is TRBV30, the J call TRBJ2-7; 9 bases map to TRBD1. Trimming removed 5 bases from V and 4 bases from J; junction bases left unmatched: 3. CDR3 length: 12 amino acids. Germline values: CDR1 GTSNPN, CDR2 SVGIG (reference sequence). Here the CDR3 DNA reads TGTGCCTGGGCCGGGACAGGGTACGAGCAGTACTTC. Its translation: CAWAGTGYEQYF.

The chain carries TRBV11-2 and TRBJ2-2; no firm D call. Germline values: CDR1 SGHAT, CDR2 FQNNGV. The V and J ends lost 1 base and 1 base respectively, with 7 bases between them. This CDR3 spans 15 amino acids. The CDR3 region is CASSLGRMNTGELFF. As DNA, the CDR3 is TGTGCCAGCAGCTTAGGCAGAATGAACACCGGGGAGCTGTTTTTT.

This chain connects TRBV5-1 to TRBJ1-1; no firm D call. This CDR3 has 11 amino acids. CDR1 and CDR2 from the germline V gene are SGHRS and YFSETQ. V lost 7 bases and J 9 bases, leaving 13 bases between the germline ends. The CDR3 here is CASRGEGKAFF. In nucleotides, the CDR3 is TGCGCCAGCCGAGGAGAGGGAAAAGCTTTCTTT.

The chain joins TRBV5-6 to TRBJ2-1, with D hard to call. The CDR3 sequence is 13 residues long. Germline V CDR1 and CDR2: SGHDT, YYEEEE. V lost 3 bases, J lost 10 bases, and 14 bases lay in between. The CDR3 reads CASSSPTVGEQFF. CDR3 bases: TGTGCCAGCAGCTCCCCTACGGTAGGAGAGCAGTTCTTC.

The gene calls are TRBV18 and TRBJ2-1; 8 bases agree with TRBD2. J lost 5 bases, V lost 1 base, and 10 bases had no gene match. This CDR3 is built from 17 residues. Germline CDR1 and CDR2: KGHSH and LQKENI. CDR3 nucleotide sequence: TGTGCCAGCTCACCACTCCAGGGTAGCGGGATCGACAATGAGCAGTTCTTC. It encodes CASSPLQGSGIDNEQFF.

This chain connects TRBV30 to TRBJ1-6; D is unclear. The CDR3 is 11 residues long. Germline V gene sequence: CDR1 GTSNPN, CDR2 SVGIG (reference sequence). V was cut by 0 bases and J by 10 bases, with 4 bases left in between. CDR3 DNA sequence: TGTGCCTGGAGTGTACAATCACCCCTCCACTTT. Translation: CAWSVQSPLHF.

The rearrangement links TRBV2 to TRBJ2-3, with D maybe TRBD2 (6 bases). Germline V gene data show CDR1 as SNHLY and CDR2 as FYNNEI. With 8 bases removed from V and 1 base from J, the gap between germline ends came to 16 bases. There are 15 residues in the CDR3. CDR3 nucleotides: TGTGCCAGCGGCGACCCATGGGGGGGCACAGATACGCAGTATTTT. Translated: CASGDPWGGTDTQYF.

The V call is TRBV7-9, the J call TRBJ2-7; maybe TRBD2 (7 bases). Per the germline V gene, CDR1 is SEHNR and CDR2 is FQNEAQ (reference sequence). V lost 2 bases to trimming and J lost 5 bases, with 10 bases between them. The CDR3 runs 13 residues. The CDR3 here is CASSLTGGNEQYF. The CDR3 DNA is TGTGCCAGCAGCTTAACGGGGGGCAACGAGCAGTACTTC.

This clone has more than one count but fewer than ten. The chain uses TRBV2 and TRBJ2-3, with 13 bases lining up with TRBD2. The CDR3 spans 15 residues. V shed 8 bases, J shed 5 bases, and the junction held 7 bases outside the gene matches. Germline CDR1 SNHLY, CDR2 FYNNEI. The CDR3: CASLGLAGVGDTQYF. CDR3 in DNA: TGTGCCAGCCTCGGACTAGCGGGAGTAGGAGATACGCAGTATTTT.

The chain is built from TRBV27 and TRBJ1-5, with D uncertain. CDR1 and CDR2 (germline): MNHEY, SMNVEV (reference sequence). The CDR3 runs 13 residues. V lost 6 bases, J lost 2 bases, and 8 bases lay in between. The DNA of the CDR3 is TGTGCCAGCAGGCGGCAGGGCAATCAGCCCCAGCATTTT. Protein product: CASRRQGNQPQHF.

V and J are TRBV10-3 and TRBJ1-6; D might be TRBD1 (6 bases). Trimming removed 6 bases from V and 6 bases from J, with 15 bases in between. Germline CDR1 reads ENHRY; CDR2 reads SYGVKD. The CDR3 contains 15 residues. The DNA for the CDR3 is TGTGCCATCAGGAGGGAGGGACACCTTAATTCACCCCTCCACTTT. Its translation: CAIRREGHLNSPLHF.

The chain carries TRBV7-9 and TRBJ1-6; 9 bases line up with TRBD1. The CDR3 is made up of 14 amino acids. Germline V CDR1 and CDR2: SEHNR, FQNEAQ (reference sequence). V dropped 7 bases and J dropped 7; count of bases not matched to a gene: 5. CDR3 sequence reads: CASTRDRDNSPLHF. The CDR3 coding sequence is TGTGCCAGCACTCGGGACAGGGACAATTCACCCCTCCACTTT.

The rearrangement joins TRBV6-5 to TRBJ2-7; 10 bases are a match to TRBD2. V dropped 6 bases and J dropped 4; count of bases not matched to a gene: 3. Germline loops: CDR1 MNHEY, CDR2 SVGAGI. The CDR3 spans 13 residues. CDR3 region: CASSLSGRYEQYF. Written as DNA, the CDR3 is TGTGCCAGCAGCCTTAGCGGGAGGTACGAGCAGTACTTC.